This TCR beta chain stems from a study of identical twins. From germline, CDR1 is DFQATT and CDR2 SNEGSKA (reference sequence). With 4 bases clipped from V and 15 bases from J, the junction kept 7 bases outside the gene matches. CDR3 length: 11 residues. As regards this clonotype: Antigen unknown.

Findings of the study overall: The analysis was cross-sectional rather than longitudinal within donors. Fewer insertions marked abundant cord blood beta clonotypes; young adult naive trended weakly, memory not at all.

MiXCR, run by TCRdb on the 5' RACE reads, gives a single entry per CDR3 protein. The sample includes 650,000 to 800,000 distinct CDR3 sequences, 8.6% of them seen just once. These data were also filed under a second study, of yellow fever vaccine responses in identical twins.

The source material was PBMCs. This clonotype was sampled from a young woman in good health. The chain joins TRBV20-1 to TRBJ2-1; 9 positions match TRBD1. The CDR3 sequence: CSATGTGTMFF. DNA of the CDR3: TGCAGTGCTACCGGGACAGGGACTATGTTCTTC.